The entry below gives a single T cell receptor beta chain sequence along with its context. Between the trimmed V and J ends, which lost 4 bases and 7 bases, there was a span of 19 bases. Germline CDR1 is MGHRA and CDR2 is YSYEKL. This CDR3 has 15 residues. The data derive from a study of CD8 T cells in Susac syndrome. TEMRA cells were FACS-enriched, while CD8+ and CD4+ T cells were negatively isolated. When the RNA was reverse transcribed, random hexamers were used with an input of roughly 0.5 to 1 ug. immunoSEQ multiplex PCR amplified TCR beta CDR3 across 54 Vbeta, 13 Jbeta. Each CDR3 protein is one row after TCRdb ran MiXCR on the immunoSEQ multiplex PCR reads. The sample has more than 200,000 distinct CDR3 sequences; roughly nine tenths are singletons.

The specimen sequenced was CD8+ T cells from PBMCs. The chain employs TRBV4-1 and TRBJ1-1, with D maybe TRBD1 (5 bases). The receptor's source is a human donor with multiple sclerosis. The CDR3 DNA sequence: TGCGCCAGCAGCCCTCCAGCGGGTAAGGGGAATGAAGCTTTCTTT. It translates to CASSPPAGKGNEAFF.